The next 22 T cell receptor beta chains were all read from a single sample in a study of blood T cells in healthy people across ages (dated by TCRdb to about 2015). The library was built by means of 5' RACE. Sequencing used an Illumina HiSeq 2500. A second roughly 6 to 12 cycle PCR used a sample-barcoded 5' primer and a J-beta primer mix. TCRdb passed the public sequencing reads through fastp at Q25 and MiXCR, retaining productive beta sequences. CDR3 protein duplicates are merged, each entry listing the most common genes and DNA. The table for this sample lists some 1,500,000 distinct CDR3 sequences; about 45% of them were counted only once. The top ten constitute about 4.1% of the sample. Specimen: blood. The receptors here all came from a woman aged 18-29 years in good health.

This rearrangement joins TRBV29-1 to TRBJ2-5; 13 bases fit TRBD2. With 2 bases clipped from V and 7 bases from J, the junction kept 4 bases outside the gene matches. The CDR3 totals 14 residues. In germline, CDR1 is SQVTM, CDR2 ANQGSEA. For the CDR3, the DNA is TGCAGCGTTGAAAGGACTAGCGGGGGTGGGACCCAGTACTTC. This codes for CSVERTSGGGTQYF. Drawing the rest from reference TRBV29-1 and TRBJ2-5, the complete variable domain is SAVISQKPSRDICQRGTSLTIQCQVDSQVTMMFWYRQQPGQSLTLIATANQGSEATYESGFVIDKFPISRPNLTFSTLTVSNMSPEDSSIYLCSVERTSGGGTQYFGPGTRLLVL.

The chain has TRBV12-3 or TRBV12-4 and TRBJ2-5; D is unresolved. This CDR3 region has 14 residues. V lost 5 bases and J lost 1, with 11 bases in between. CDR3 region: CASSVFPTQETQYF. The CDR3 nucleotides are TGTGCCAGCAGTGTATTCCCTACCCAAGAGACCCAGTACTTC.

This clonotype has more than one count but fewer than ten. This chain uses TRBV10-3 with TRBJ2-3; D remains unclear. The CDR3 covers 12 residues. V shed 3 bases and J shed 5 bases, with 6 bases lying between them. In germline, CDR1 is ENHRY, CDR2 SYGVKD. CDR3 sequence: CAISDQRDTQYF. For the CDR3, the DNA is TGTGCCATCAGTGACCAAAGAGATACGCAGTATTTT.

This chain joins TRBV27 and TRBJ1-5; D gene unclear. The CDR3 extends over 11 amino acids. Trimming cost V 10 bases and J 5 bases, with 9 bases left between them. Germline V gene sequence: CDR1 MNHEY, CDR2 SMNVEV (reference sequence). The CDR3 here is CANMSDQPQHF. The CDR3 DNA reads TGTGCCAACATGAGCGATCAGCCCCAGCATTTT.

The CDR3 DNA is TGTGCCAGCAGTTACCCGTGGACGGGCTACGAGCAGTACTTC. Translated: CASSYPWTGYEQYF. The genes are TRBV6-2 or TRBV6-3 and TRBJ2-7; D is unresolved. Trimming stripped 2 bases from V and 3 bases from J, with 11 bases between. The CDR3 consists of 14 residues. Looked up from germline, CDR1 is MNHEY and CDR2 is SVGEGT.

This clonotype was picked up a small number of times. The chain joins TRBV7-2 to TRBJ2-7; the D is unclear. Germline lookup yields CDR1 SGHTA and CDR2 FQGNSA. CDR3 length equals 14 residues. The V end was cut by 1 base, the J end by 6 bases, with 13 bases between. The CDR3 protein is CASSLVGGPSEQYF. DNA of the CDR3: TGTGCCAGCAGCTTAGTGGGTGGGCCTTCCGAGCAGTACTTC.

The chain employs TRBV28 and TRBJ2-7, with 7 nucleotides matching TRBD2. The CDR3 is 15 residues long. Trimming cost V 7 bases and J 4 bases; bases outside gene matches: 13. Germline values: CDR1 MDHEN, CDR2 SYDVKM. The CDR3 sequence: CASTKGVWREYEQYF. The CDR3 bases are TGTGCCAGCACCAAAGGGGTCTGGCGGGAGTACGAGCAGTACTTC.

The genes are TRBV12-3 or TRBV12-4 and TRBJ1-2; 7 bases are shared with TRBD1. Trimming removed 7 bases from V and 5 bases from J; junction bases left unmatched: 10. The CDR3 extends over 14 amino acids. CDR3 region: CASNLNSGGYGYTF. The CDR3 coding sequence is TGTGCCAGCAACCTCAATTCAGGGGGTTATGGCTACACCTTC.

The rearrangement uses TRBV4-1 and TRBJ1-1, with a tentative D call TRBD1 (6 bases). The CDR3 length is 17 residues. V lost 0 bases and J lost 3, with 17 bases in between. In germline, CDR1 is MGHRA, CDR2 YSYEKL. CDR3 residues: CASSQEEGGVGYTEAFF. As DNA, the CDR3 is TGCGCCAGCAGCCAAGAAGAGGGGGGGGTAGGTTACACTGAAGCTTTCTTT.

V usage is TRBV4-1 and J usage is TRBJ1-2; a possible D gene is TRBD1 (6 bases). Trimming pared 4 bases from V and 3 bases from J, leaving 18 bases between. Germline CDR1 reads MGHRA; CDR2 reads YSYEKL. The CDR3 consists of 16 residues. The CDR3 coding sequence is TGCGCCAGCAGCCTTCCGGTCAGGGGCTCCGACTATGGCTACACCTTC. This codes for CASSLPVRGSDYGYTF.

J is TRBJ2-4 and V is TRBV6-2 or TRBV6-3; a weak D match, TRBD1 (6 bases). The DNA end is more similar to TRBJ2-7, so the J call may be wrong. The germline V gene encodes CDR1 MNHEY and CDR2 SVGEGT. The CDR3 extends over 15 amino acids. The CDR3: CASSLDRPIPLEQYF. CDR3 sequence (DNA): TGTGCCAGCAGTCTTGACAGGCCGATCCCTCTCGAGCAGTACTTC.

The CDR3 sequence: CASSYRLASASAYEQYF. Here the CDR3 DNA reads TGTGCCAGCAGCTACCGTCTAGCTAGCGCGTCGGCCTACGAGCAGTACTTC. V gene TRBV7-8 combines with J gene TRBJ2-7, with a tentative D call TRBD2 (6 bases). Deletions cut 4 bases from V and 2 bases from J, with 21 bases between. This CDR3 has 17 residues. CDR1 is SGHVS and CDR2 is FQNEAQ in the germline V gene.

This clonotype showed up just a few times. The chain recombines TRBV7-2 with TRBJ2-1; D call uncertain. V lost 0 bases and J lost 7, with 10 bases in between. CDR1 and CDR2 (germline): SGHTA, FQGNSA. The CDR3 runs to 14 residues. The CDR3 DNA is TGTGCCAGCAGCTTAGCCCTGATGGTTAATGAGCAGTTCTTC. Its protein product is CASSLALMVNEQFF.

In this sample, this clonotype turned up a few times. This chain uses TRBV6-2 or TRBV6-3 with TRBJ2-1; a weak D match, TRBD2 (6 bases). The CDR3 spans 13 residues. Per the germline V gene, CDR1 is MNHEY and CDR2 is SVGEGT. The V and J ends lost 11 bases and 2 bases respectively, with 13 bases between them. CDR3 residues: CACRSGPYNEQFF. Written as DNA, the CDR3 is TGTGCCTGTAGGAGCGGGCCCTACAATGAGCAGTTCTTC.

Remarks on this clonotype: Relative to the germline gene, one junction end is altered; a read error may explain this. The genes are TRBV20-1 and TRBJ2-7; 9 nucleotides agree with TRBD2. CDR1 is DFQATT and CDR2 is SNEGSKA in the germline V gene (reference sequence). CDR3 length: 15 amino acids. CDR3 loop: CGAQPPSGISYEQYF. The CDR3 DNA reads as TGCGGTGCCCAGCCCCCTAGCGGGATCTCCTACGAGCAGTACTTC.

The chain has TRBV4-2 and TRBJ1-3; possible D gene TRBD1, 5 bases. The V and J ends lost 4 bases and 0 bases respectively, with 13 bases between them. The CDR3 contains 16 residues. The germline V gene encodes CDR1 LGHNA and CDR2 YNFKEQ. CDR3 sequence: CASSPQTALSGNTIYF. The CDR3 region has the DNA TGTGCCAGCAGCCCTCAGACAGCACTCTCTGGAAACACCATATATTTT.

The chain is built from TRBV24-1 and TRBJ1-5; D gene uncertain. V gave up 5 bases and J gave up 2 bases, with 6 bases separating them. Germline V gives CDR1 KGHDR, CDR2 SFDVKD. This CDR3 is built from 13 residues. Written as DNA, the CDR3 is TGTGCCACCAGTGGTGTTGGCAATCAGCCCCAGCATTTT. Protein sequence: CATSGVGNQPQHF.

The CDR3, as DNA: TGTGCCAGCAGAATGACAGGGCCCTATGGCTACACCTTC. Residues: CASRMTGPYGYTF. The chain carries TRBV6-5 and TRBJ1-2; TRBD1 agrees at 7 bases. J lost 4 bases, V lost 6 bases, and 5 bases had no gene match. The CDR3 spans 13 residues. Germline CDR1 and CDR2: MNHEY and SVGAGI.

This rearrangement joins TRBV7-2 to TRBJ2-1; unclear D gene. Germline V lookup: CDR1 SGHTA, CDR2 FQGNSA. The V and J ends lost 0 bases and 15 bases respectively, with 18 bases between them. The CDR3 loop spans 14 amino acids. The CDR3 bases are TGTGCCAGCAGCTTAGCCCCTGGCGCCTTCTCGCTGTTCTTC. This translates into CASSLAPGAFSLFF.

The rearrangement links TRBV29-1 to TRBJ1-1; a weak D match, TRBD1 (5 bases). The CDR3 is 11 amino acids. Germline V gives CDR1 SQVTM, CDR2 ANQGSEA. V lost 4 bases and J 7 bases, leaving 10 bases between the germline ends. CDR3 sequence reads: CSVVGGGEAFF. The CDR3 DNA reads TGCAGCGTTGTTGGGGGAGGTGAAGCTTTCTTT.

V gene TRBV29-1 combines with J gene TRBJ1-2; D might be TRBD1 (5 bases). This CDR3 comprises 12 residues. In germline, CDR1 is SQVTM, CDR2 ANQGSEA. V lost 6 bases to trimming and J lost 1 base, with 9 bases between them. The CDR3: CSVVRVNYGYTF. CDR3 in DNA: TGCAGCGTCGTCAGGGTTAACTATGGCTACACCTTC.

This clonotype was seen a handful of times. CDR3 sequence: CASSLPKGGTQYF. CDR3 DNA sequence: TGTGCCAGCAGCCTCCCAAAAGGGGGTACCCAGTACTTC. The V call is TRBV3-1, the J call TRBJ2-5; perhaps TRBD1 as D (6 bases). The length of the CDR3 is 13 residues. V lost 4 bases and J 8 bases, leaving 14 bases between the germline ends. The V gene's germline CDR1 is LGHDT and CDR2 YNNKEL (reference sequence).